One and the same sample provided the 18 T cell receptor beta chains below, sequenced in a study of blood T cell repertoires in COVID-19. Measured with immunoSEQ multiplex PCR; TCRdb has only the in-frame clones, and not every one. The sample consists of under 150,000 clones, roughly 78% of them appearing once. The specimen was peripheral blood. The receptors stem from a man in his sixties with acute or convalescent COVID-19.

The chain couples TRBV7-2 to TRBJ2-6, with 7 nucleotides matching TRBD2. With 3 bases clipped from V and 0 bases from J, the junction kept 5 bases outside the gene matches. CDR3 length equals 17 residues. Germline V CDR1 and CDR2: SGHTA, FQGNSA. The CDR3 nucleotides read TGTGCCAGCAGCTTGATCGGGGGGAGCTCTGGGGCCAACGTCCTGACTTTC. Its protein product is CASSLIGGSSGANVLTF.

The chain joins TRBV30 to TRBJ2-3, with 8 bases lining up with TRBD2. Germline-derived CDR1 and CDR2 are GTSNPN and SVGIG (reference sequence). The CDR3 covers 15 residues. V shed 2 bases, J shed 2 bases, and the junction held 6 bases outside the gene matches. CDR3 amino acids: CAWSRPSGYTDTQYF. The DNA of the CDR3 is TGTGCCTGGAGTCGGCCTAGCGGGTACACAGATACGCAGTATTTT.

Many counts were recorded for this clone. V usage is TRBV28 and J usage is TRBJ2-3; TRBD1 aligns across 7 bases. J gave up 0 bases and V 7 bases, and 4 bases lay outside the gene matches. The germline CDR1 and CDR2 sequences are MDHEN and SYDVKM. The CDR3 spans 14 residues. This CDR3 is CASNDRASTDTQYF. CDR3 DNA: TGTGCCAGCAACGACAGGGCTAGCACAGATACGCAGTATTTT.

The gene calls are TRBV24-1 and TRBJ2-1; 8 bases fit TRBD2. The CDR3 totals 14 residues. From germline, CDR1 is KGHDR and CDR2 SFDVKD. V lost 5 bases to trimming and J lost 4 bases; unmatched junction nucleotides: 3. CDR3 in amino acids: CATSGLASYNEQFF. CDR3 in DNA: TGTGCCACCAGTGGACTAGCGTCTTACAATGAGCAGTTCTTC.

The rearrangement links TRBV24-1 to TRBJ2-1; the D gene is possibly TRBD2 (6 bases). V dropped 0 bases and J dropped 6 bases, with 11 bases sitting between them. This CDR3 is 15 amino acids long. Germline-derived CDR1 and CDR2 are KGHDR and SFDVKD. CDR3 protein: CATSDLQWGVNEQFF. CDR3 nucleotide sequence: TGTGCCACCAGTGATTTGCAATGGGGGGTCAATGAGCAGTTCTTC.

The chain combines TRBV19 with TRBJ1-1, with D possibly TRBD1 on 5 matching bases. Trimming shortened V by 1 base and J by 0 bases, and 9 bases separated the two germline ends. The CDR3 sequence is 15 residues long. CDR1 is LNHDA and CDR2 is SQIVND in the germline V gene (reference sequence). CDR3 sequence: CASSIGGRMNTEAFF. In DNA, the CDR3 is TGTGCCAGTAGTATAGGGGGGAGGATGAACACTGAAGCTTTCTTT.

The V gene is TRBV3-1 (or the pseudogene TRBV3-2), the J gene TRBJ2-7, with TRBD2 as a possible D gene (5 bases). The CDR3 has 13 amino acids. Between the trimmed V and J ends, which lost 4 bases and 3 bases, there was a span of 10 bases. CDR1 is LGHDT and CDR2 is YNNKEL in the germline V gene (reference sequence). The CDR3 DNA is TGTGCCAGCAGCCCAAACAGCGGCTACGAGCAGTACTTC. It codes for CASSPNSGYEQYF.

V usage is TRBV6-4 and J usage is TRBJ1-1, with D maybe TRBD1 (5 bases). The length of the CDR3 is 13 residues. Trimming shortened V by 3 bases and J by 10 bases, and 15 bases separated the two germline ends. Germline V gives CDR1 MRHNA, CDR2 SNTAGT. The CDR3 loop reads CASSETEGLSAFF. CDR3 nucleotides: TGTGCCAGCAGTGAGACAGAAGGGCTTTCAGCTTTCTTT.

Notes on this clone: Other DNA sequences of this sample code for an identical CDR3. The J gene is TRBJ1-5, the V gene TRBV27; D is uncertain. CDR1 is MNHEY and CDR2 is SMNVEV in the germline V gene (reference sequence). CDR3 length: 12 amino acids. V lost 3 bases and J lost 6, with 6 bases in between. CDR3 sequence (DNA): TGTGCCAGCAGTTTTCTCGGTCAGCCCCAGCATTTT. Its translation is CASSFLGQPQHF.

This rearrangement joins TRBV7-2 to TRBJ1-4; D is undetermined. CDR1 and CDR2 from the germline V gene are SGHTA and FQGNSA. CDR3 length: 15 residues. V was cut by 7 bases and J by 3 bases, with 15 bases left in between. The DNA of the CDR3 is TGTGCCAGCACCCCTTCCGGGTCTTCTAATGAAAAACTGTTTTTT. As protein: CASTPSGSSNEKLFF.

The chain's CDR3 is CASSQDKGQDEQYF. The CDR3 bases are TGCGCCAGCAGCCAAGACAAGGGGCAGGACGAGCAGTACTTC. This chain connects TRBV4-3 to TRBJ2-7; possibly TRBD1 for D (5 bases). This CDR3 region has 14 residues. CDR1 LGHNA and CDR2 YSLEER come from the germline V gene. Trimming stripped 0 bases from V and 5 bases from J, with 11 bases between.

This sequence joins TRBV28 and TRBJ1-2; 12 nucleotides line up with TRBD1. J lost 8 bases, V lost 3 bases, and 7 bases had no gene match. CDR1 is MDHEN and CDR2 is SYDVKM in the germline V gene. The CDR3 extends over 15 amino acids. DNA for the CDR3: TGTGCCAGCAGTTTTCGGGACAGGGGGCAAGGGGGCTACACCTTC. This codes for CASSFRDRGQGGYTF.

The sample holds a few counts of this clone. V usage is TRBV9 and J usage is TRBJ2-2, with D possibly matching TRBD1 (6 bases). CDR1 is SGDLS and CDR2 is YYNGEE in the germline V gene. V lost 0 bases and J 3 bases, leaving 12 bases between the germline ends. The CDR3 has 16 residues. The CDR3 DNA reads as TGTGCCAGCAGCGTAGAACCACAGGGTGACACCGGGGAGCTGTTTTTT. Translation gives CASSVEPQGDTGELFF.

The chain carries TRBV7-9 and TRBJ1-3, with D maybe TRBD1 (6 bases). The CDR3 has 15 amino acids. V was shortened by 5 bases and J by 4 bases, with 15 bases between the two germline ends. Looked up from germline, CDR1 is SEHNR and CDR2 is FQNEAQ (reference sequence). The CDR3 nucleotides are TGTGCCAGCAGCCCACAGGGATCTTACGGAAACACCATATATTTT. Protein product: CASSPQGSYGNTIYF.

This clone was seen only a few times. V and J are TRBV4-2 and TRBJ1-5; D is unresolved. The germline V and J ends were trimmed by 0 bases and 4 bases, with 7 bases remaining between them. The V gene's germline CDR1 is LGHNA and CDR2 YNFKEQ. The CDR3 runs to 14 residues. The CDR3 spells CASSQEEQNQPQHF. CDR3 nucleotides: TGTGCCAGCAGCCAAGAAGAACAGAATCAGCCCCAGCATTTT.

This clone has only a few counts. This rearrangement joins TRBV3-1 (or the pseudogene TRBV3-2) to TRBJ2-7; TRBD1 matches 8 bases. After removal of 2 bases from V and 5 bases from J, the junction contained 5 bases not matched to a gene. This CDR3 has 14 residues. Germline CDR1 LGHDT, CDR2 YNNKEL (reference sequence). The CDR3 sequence: CASSQQTGVNEQYF. DNA for the CDR3: TGTGCCAGCAGCCAACAGACAGGGGTCAACGAGCAGTACTTC.

J is TRBJ2-1 and V is TRBV6-1; 8 bases fit TRBD2. Germline V lookup: CDR1 MNHNS, CDR2 SASEGT. J lost 6 bases, V lost 2 bases, and 9 bases had no gene match. This CDR3 has 16 amino acids. The CDR3 is CASSENPAGVSNEQFF. The CDR3 DNA follows: TGTGCCAGCAGTGAAAACCCAGCGGGAGTCTCCAATGAGCAGTTCTTC.

The chain recombines TRBV7-2 with TRBJ1-2; TRBD1 matches at 11 bases. Germline values: CDR1 SGHTA, CDR2 FQGNSA. V lost 5 bases to trimming and J lost 3 bases; unmatched junction nucleotides: 5. The CDR3 runs to 15 residues. CDR3 in DNA: TGTGCCAGCAGCGTCGGACAGGGGGCGGACTATGGCTACACCTTC. It codes for CASSVGQGADYGYTF.